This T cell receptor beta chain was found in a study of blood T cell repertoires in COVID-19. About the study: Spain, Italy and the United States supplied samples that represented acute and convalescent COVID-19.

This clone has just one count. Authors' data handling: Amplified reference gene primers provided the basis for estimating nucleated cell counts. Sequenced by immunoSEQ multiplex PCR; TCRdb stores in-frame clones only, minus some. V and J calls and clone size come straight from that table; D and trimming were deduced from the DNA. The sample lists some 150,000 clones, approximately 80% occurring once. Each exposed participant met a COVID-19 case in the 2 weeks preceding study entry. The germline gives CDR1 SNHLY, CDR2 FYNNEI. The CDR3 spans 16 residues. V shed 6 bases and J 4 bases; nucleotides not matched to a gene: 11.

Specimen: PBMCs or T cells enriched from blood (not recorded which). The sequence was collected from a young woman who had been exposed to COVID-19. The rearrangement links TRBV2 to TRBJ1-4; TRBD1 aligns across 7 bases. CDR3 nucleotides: TGTGCCAGCAGCGCAGATGACAGGGTCCTTAATGAAAAACTGTTTTTT. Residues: CASSADDRVLNEKLFF.